This section outlines one T cell receptor (beta chain) sequence together with its context. CDR3 size: 17 residues. The germline gives CDR1 LGHDT, CDR2 YNNKEL (reference sequence). Trimming cost V 0 bases and J 5 bases; bases outside gene matches: 13. The data belong to a study of blood T cell repertoires in COVID-19. The wider study: Acute and convalescent COVID-19 samples came from the United States, Italy and Spain. The analysed material was cDNA or gDNA that came from T cells, B-cell-depleted T cells, or PBMCs.

Methods used by the authors: Reference gene primers were amplified, and this amplification served to estimate nucleated cell counts. The table came from immunoSEQ multiplex PCR; TCRdb's copy has only in-frame clones and leaves some out. V and J calls and clone size come straight from that table; D and trimming were deduced from the DNA. The data contain 150,000 to 200,000 clones, roughly 85% of them singletons. The chain combines TRBV3-1 (or the pseudogene TRBV3-2) with TRBJ2-7, with 7 positions matching TRBD2. The sample was peripheral blood. This sequence was found in an older woman with acute or convalescent COVID-19. In DNA, the CDR3 is TGTGCCAGCAGCCAAGATTGGGGGGGAGAGTTGATCCACGAGCAGTACTTC. Translating it yields CASSQDWGGELIHEQYF.